This TCR beta chain came from a study of blood T cell repertoires in COVID-19. Study-wide background: Both acute and convalescent COVID-19 samples were obtained from the United States, Italy and Spain. From T cells, B-cell-depleted T cells, or PBMCs came the material, which was cDNA or gDNA.

In the original workflow: Estimated nucleated cell counts came from reference gene primer amplification. Sequenced by immunoSEQ multiplex PCR; TCRdb stores in-frame clones only, minus some. For V, J and clone size, that table is used; D and trimming come from the DNA. In the table there are around 210,000 clones, almost 90% of which are singletons. Germline V gene data show CDR1 as SGHRS and CDR2 as YFSETQ. Trimming took 9 bases from V and 6 from J; bases not matched to a gene: 6. The CDR3 runs to 12 residues. The sequenced sample consisted of peripheral blood. The V call is TRBV5-1, the J call TRBJ2-1; TRBD1 agrees at 7 bases. The sequence was obtained from a man between 18 and 35 years old with active or convalescent COVID-19. CDR3 amino acids: CATGQVSNEQFF. CDR3 DNA sequence: TGCGCCACAGGACAGGTCAGCAATGAGCAGTTCTTC.